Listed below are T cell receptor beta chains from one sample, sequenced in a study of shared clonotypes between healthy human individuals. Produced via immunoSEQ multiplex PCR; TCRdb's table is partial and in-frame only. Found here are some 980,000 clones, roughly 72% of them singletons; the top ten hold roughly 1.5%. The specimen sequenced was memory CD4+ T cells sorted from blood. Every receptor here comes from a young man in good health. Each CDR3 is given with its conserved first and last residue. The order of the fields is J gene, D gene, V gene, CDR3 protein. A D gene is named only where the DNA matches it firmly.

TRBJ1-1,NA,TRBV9,CASSDRENTEAFF
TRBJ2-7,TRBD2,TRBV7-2,CASSWGGSSYEQYF
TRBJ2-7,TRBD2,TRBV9,CASSVASTSGSYEQYF
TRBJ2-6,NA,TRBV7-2,CASSLGPGTGANVLTF
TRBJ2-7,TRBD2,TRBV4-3,CASSQVTSGNYEQYF
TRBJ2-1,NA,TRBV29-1,CSVVGGYNEQFF
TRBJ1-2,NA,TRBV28,CASSGAGGAGYGYTF
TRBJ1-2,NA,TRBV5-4,CASSLAGRGYGYTF
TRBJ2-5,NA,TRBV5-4,CASSRGKQETQYF
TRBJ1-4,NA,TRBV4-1,CASSHRAGTATNEKLFF
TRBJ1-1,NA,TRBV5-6,CASSLYGTSTEAFF
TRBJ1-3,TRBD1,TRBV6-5,CASSPGTGGNTIYF
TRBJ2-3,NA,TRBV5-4,CAAGAELLTDTQYF
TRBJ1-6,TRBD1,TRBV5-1,CASSLGTGRGSPLHF